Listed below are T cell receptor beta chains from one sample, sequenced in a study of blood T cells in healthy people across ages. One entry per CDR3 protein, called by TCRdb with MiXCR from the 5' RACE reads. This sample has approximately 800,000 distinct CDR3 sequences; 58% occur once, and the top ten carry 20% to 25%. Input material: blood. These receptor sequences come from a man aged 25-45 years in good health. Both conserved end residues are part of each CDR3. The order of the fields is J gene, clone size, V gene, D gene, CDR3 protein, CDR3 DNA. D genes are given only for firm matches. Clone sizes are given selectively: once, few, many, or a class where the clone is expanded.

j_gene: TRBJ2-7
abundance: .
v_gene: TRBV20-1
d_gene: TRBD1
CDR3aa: CSARGPGQSSYEQYF
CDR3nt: TGCAGTGCTAGAGGTCCGGGACAGAGCTCCTACGAGCAGTACTTC

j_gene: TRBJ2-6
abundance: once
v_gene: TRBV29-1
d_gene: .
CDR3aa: CSVAQGPSGARVLTF
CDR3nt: TGCAGCGTAGCTCAGGGTCCCTCTGGGGCCAGGGTCCTGACTTTC

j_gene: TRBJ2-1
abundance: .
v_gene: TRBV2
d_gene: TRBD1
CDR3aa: CASSFYRGSSYNEQFF
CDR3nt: TGTGCCAGCAGTTTCTACAGGGGGAGCTCCTACAATGAGCAGTTCTTC

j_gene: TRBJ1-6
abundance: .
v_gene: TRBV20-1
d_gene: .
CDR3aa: CSANPTGLDNSPLHF
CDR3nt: TGCAGTGCTAATCCAACAGGATTGGATAATTCACCCCTCCACTTT

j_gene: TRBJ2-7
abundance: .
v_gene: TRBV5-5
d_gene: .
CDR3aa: CASSWGVGKSPYEQYF
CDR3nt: TGTGCCAGCAGCTGGGGGGTAGGGAAATCGCCCTACGAGCAGTACTTC

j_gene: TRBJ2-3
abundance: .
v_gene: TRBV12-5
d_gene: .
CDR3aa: CASGRGELTGGDTQYF
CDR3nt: TGTGCTAGTGGTCGCGGGGAGTTGACAGGCGGAGATACGCAGTATTTT

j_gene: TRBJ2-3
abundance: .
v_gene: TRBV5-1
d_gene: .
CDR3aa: CASSLPTDTDAQYF
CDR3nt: TGCGCCAGCAGCTTACCCACGGACACAGATGCGCAGTATTTT

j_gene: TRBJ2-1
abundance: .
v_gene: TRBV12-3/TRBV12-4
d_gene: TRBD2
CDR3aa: CASISTSGRNNEQFF
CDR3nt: TGTGCCAGCATTTCGACTAGCGGGAGGAACAATGAGCAGTTCTTC

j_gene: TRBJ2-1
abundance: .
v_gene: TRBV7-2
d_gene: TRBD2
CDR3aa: CASSLRAGGKYNEQFF
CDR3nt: TGTGCCAGCAGCTTACGAGCGGGGGGGAAATACAATGAGCAGTTCTTC

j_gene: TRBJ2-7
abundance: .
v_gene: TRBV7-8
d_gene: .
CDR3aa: CASSRKPAKHYEQYF
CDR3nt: TGTGCCAGCAGCCGGAAACCGGCAAAGCACTACGAGCAGTACTTC

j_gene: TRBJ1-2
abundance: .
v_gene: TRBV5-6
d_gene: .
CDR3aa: CASSSYNYGYTF
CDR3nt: TGTGCCAGCAGCTCGTATAACTATGGCTACACCTTC

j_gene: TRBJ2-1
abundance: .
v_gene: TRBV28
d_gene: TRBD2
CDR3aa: CASSLNSGSGSEQFF
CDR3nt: TGTGCCAGCAGTCTGAATAGCGGGAGTGGTAGTGAGCAGTTCTTC

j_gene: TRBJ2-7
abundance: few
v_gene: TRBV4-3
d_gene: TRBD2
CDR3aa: CASSQGNLGPSGVTYEQYF
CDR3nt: TGCGCCAGCAGCCAGGGGAACTTGGGACCTAGCGGGGTGACCTACGAGCAGTACTTC

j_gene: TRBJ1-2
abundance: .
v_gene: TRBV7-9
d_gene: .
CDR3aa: CASSLARQPNYGYTF
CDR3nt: TGTGCCAGCAGCTTAGCGCGACAGCCCAACTATGGCTACACCTTC

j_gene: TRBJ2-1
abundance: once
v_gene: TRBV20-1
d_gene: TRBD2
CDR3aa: CSAGASGREYNEQFF
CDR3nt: TGCAGCGCAGGGGCTAGCGGGAGAGAATACAATGAGCAGTTCTTC

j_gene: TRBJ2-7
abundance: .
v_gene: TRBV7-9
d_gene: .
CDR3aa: CASSSTASASYEQYF
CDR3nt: TGTGCCAGCAGCTCAACGGCTAGCGCCTCCTACGAGCAGTACTTC

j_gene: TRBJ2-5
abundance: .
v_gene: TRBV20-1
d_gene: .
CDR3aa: CSASLEEQYF
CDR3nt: TGCAGTGCTAGTCTAGAAGAGCAGTACTTC

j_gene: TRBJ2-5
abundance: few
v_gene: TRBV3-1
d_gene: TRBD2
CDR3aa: CASSQDTGGGYQETQYF
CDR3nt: TGTGCCAGCAGCCAAGATACGGGCGGGGGGTACCAAGAGACCCAGTACTTC

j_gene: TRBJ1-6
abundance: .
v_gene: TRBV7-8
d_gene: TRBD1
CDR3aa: CASRYRGYNSPLHF
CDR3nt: TGTGCCAGCAGGTACAGGGGATATAATTCACCCCTCCACTTT

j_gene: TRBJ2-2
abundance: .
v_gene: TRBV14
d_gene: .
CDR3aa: CASSRSRAELFF
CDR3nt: TGTGCCAGCAGCCGATCACGCGCGGAGCTGTTTTTT

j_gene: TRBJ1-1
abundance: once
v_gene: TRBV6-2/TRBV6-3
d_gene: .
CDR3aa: CASSNGRHTEAFF
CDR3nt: TGTGCCAGCAGTAACGGACGTCACACTGAAGCTTTCTTT

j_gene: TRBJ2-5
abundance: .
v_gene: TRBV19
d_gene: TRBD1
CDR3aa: CASSIRQPGQEVTQYF
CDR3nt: TGTGCCAGTAGTATCCGGCAGCCCGGACAGGAAGTGACCCAGTACTTC

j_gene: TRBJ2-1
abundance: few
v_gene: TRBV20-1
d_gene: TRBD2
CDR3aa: CSVETSGGSSYNEQFF
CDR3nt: TGCAGTGTTGAGACTAGCGGGGGGAGCTCCTACAATGAGCAGTTCTTC

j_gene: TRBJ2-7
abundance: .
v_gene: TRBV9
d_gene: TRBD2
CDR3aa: CASSGLAGAGEQYF
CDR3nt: TGTGCCAGCAGCGGTTTAGCGGGGGCGGGCGAGCAGTACTTC

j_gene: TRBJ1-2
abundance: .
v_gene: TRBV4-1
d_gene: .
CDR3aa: CASSQVDSGGYGYTF
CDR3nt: TGCGCCAGCAGCCAAGTTGACAGCGGAGGATATGGCTACACCTTC

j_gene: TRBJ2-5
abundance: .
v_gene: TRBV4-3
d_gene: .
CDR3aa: CASSQTVVQQSETQYF
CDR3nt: TGCGCCAGCAGCCAAACCGTCGTACAACAGTCGGAGACCCAGTACTTC

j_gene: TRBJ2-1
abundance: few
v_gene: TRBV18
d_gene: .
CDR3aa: CASSPEAYNEQFF
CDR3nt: TGTGCCAGCTCACCCGAGGCCTACAATGAGCAGTTCTTC

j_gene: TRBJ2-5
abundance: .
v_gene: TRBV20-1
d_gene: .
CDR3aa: CSARSPSVETQYF
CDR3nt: TGCAGTGCTAGAAGCCCTAGTGTGGAGACCCAGTACTTC

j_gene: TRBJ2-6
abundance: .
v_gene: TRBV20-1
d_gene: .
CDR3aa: CSASSMVSLTGANVLTF
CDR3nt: TGCAGTGCTAGTAGCATGGTCAGTCTCACTGGGGCCAACGTCCTGACTTTC

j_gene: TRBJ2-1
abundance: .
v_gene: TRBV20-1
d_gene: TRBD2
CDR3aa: CSKLAGGGEQFF
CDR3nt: TGCAGCAAACTAGCGGGAGGTGGTGAGCAGTTCTTC

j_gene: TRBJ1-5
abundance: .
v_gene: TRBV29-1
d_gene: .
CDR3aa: CSVTVGENQPQHF
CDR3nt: TGCAGCGTTACCGTCGGGGAAAATCAGCCCCAGCATTTT

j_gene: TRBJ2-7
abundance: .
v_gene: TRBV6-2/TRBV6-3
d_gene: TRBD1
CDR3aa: CASSYLTGVPSYEQYF
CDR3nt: TGTGCCAGCAGTTATCTAACAGGGGTTCCCTCCTACGAGCAGTACTTC

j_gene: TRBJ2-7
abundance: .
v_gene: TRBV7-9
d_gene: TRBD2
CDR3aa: CASSSGGRDEQYF
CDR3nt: TGTGCCAGCAGCTCCGGGGGGAGGGACGAGCAGTACTTC

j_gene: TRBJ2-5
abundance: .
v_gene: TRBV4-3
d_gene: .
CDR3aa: CASSQDGSPAQETQYF
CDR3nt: TGCGCCAGCAGCCAAGATGGGTCCCCGGCCCAAGAGACCCAGTACTTC

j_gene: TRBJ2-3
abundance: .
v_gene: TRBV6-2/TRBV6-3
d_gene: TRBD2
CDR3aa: CASSYSVTSGGLHRTDTQYF
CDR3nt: TGTGCCAGCAGTTACTCGGTCACTAGCGGGGGCTTACACCGCACAGATACGCAGTATTTT

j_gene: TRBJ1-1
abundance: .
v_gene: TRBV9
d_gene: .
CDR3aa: CASSPSVAYEAFF
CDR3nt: TGTGCCAGCAGCCCCTCGGTCGCGTATGAAGCTTTCTTT

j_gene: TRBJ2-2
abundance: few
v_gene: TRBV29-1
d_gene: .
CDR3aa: CSVRDENTGELFF
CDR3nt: TGCAGCGTTCGGGACGAGAACACCGGGGAGCTGTTTTTT

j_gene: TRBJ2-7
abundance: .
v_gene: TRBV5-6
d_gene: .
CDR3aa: CASSLVDREQYF
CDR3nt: TGTGCCAGCAGCTTGGTGGACCGCGAGCAGTACTTC

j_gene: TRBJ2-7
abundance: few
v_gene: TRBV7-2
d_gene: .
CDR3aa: CASRHPDSRSNQYF
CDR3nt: TGTGCCAGCAGGCACCCGGACAGCCGAAGTAACCAGTACTTC

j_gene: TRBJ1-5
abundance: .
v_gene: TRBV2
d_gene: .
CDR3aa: CASSLLDRYSNQPQHF
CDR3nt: TGTGCCAGCAGTTTATTGGACCGATATAGCAATCAGCCCCAGCATTTT

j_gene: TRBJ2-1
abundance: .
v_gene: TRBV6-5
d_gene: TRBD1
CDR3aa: CASSADRVTQGEQFF
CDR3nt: TGTGCCAGCAGCGCTGACAGGGTGACCCAAGGTGAGCAGTTCTTC

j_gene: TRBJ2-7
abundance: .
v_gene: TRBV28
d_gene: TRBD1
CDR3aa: CASSSSDRGLYEQYF
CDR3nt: TGTGCCAGCAGCTCCAGCGACAGGGGGCTCTACGAGCAGTACTTC

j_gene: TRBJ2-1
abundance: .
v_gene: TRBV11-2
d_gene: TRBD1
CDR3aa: CASSLTGTDEQFF
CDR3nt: TGTGCCAGCAGCTTGACAGGGACCGATGAGCAGTTCTTC

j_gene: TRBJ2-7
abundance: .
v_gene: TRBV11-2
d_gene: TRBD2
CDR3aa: CASSLGGGDSYEQYF
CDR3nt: TGTGCCAGCAGCTTAGGTGGGGGGGACTCCTACGAGCAGTACTTC

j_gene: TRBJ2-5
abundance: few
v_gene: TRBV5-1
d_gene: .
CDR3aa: CASSLEGRETQYF
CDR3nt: TGCGCCAGCAGCTTGGAGGGACGAGAGACCCAGTACTTC

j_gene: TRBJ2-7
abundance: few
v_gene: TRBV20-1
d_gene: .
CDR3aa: CSARNTEPGEQYF
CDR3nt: TGCAGTGCGAGGAACACCGAACCCGGCGAGCAGTACTTC

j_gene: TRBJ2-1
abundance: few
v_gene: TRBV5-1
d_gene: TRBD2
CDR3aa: CASSLAPTSGFDEQFF
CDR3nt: TGCGCCAGCAGCTTGGCCCCAACTAGCGGGTTCGATGAGCAGTTCTTC

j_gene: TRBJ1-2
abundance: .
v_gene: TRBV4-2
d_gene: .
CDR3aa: CASSHLEGYGYTF
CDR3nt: TGTGCCAGCAGCCATTTGGAGGGGTATGGCTACACCTTC

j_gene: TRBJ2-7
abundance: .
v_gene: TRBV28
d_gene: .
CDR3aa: CASSYENYEQYF
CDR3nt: TGTGCCAGCAGTTACGAGAACTACGAGCAGTACTTC

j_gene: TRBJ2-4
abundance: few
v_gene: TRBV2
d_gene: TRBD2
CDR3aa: CASTASGAYF
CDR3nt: TGTGCCAGCACTGCTAGCGGGGCGTACTTC

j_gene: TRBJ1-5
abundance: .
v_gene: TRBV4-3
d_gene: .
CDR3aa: CASSQDHVGSYSNQPQHF
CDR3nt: TGCGCCAGCAGCCAAGATCATGTAGGGTCATATAGCAATCAGCCCCAGCATTTT

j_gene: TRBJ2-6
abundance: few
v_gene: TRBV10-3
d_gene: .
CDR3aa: CAILGGTPGANVLTF
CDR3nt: TGTGCCATCTTAGGCGGCACACCTGGGGCCAACGTCCTGACTTTC